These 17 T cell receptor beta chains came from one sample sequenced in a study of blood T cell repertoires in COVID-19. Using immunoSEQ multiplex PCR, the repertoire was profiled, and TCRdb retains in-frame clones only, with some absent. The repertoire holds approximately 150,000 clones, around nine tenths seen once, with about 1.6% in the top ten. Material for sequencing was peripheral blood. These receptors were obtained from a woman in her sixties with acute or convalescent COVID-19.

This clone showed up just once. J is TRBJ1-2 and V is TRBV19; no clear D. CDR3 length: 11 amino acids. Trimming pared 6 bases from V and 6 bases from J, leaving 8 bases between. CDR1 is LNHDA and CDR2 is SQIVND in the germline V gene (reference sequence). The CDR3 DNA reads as TGTGCCAGTAGCCTCGGGGATGGCTACACCTTC. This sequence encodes CASSLGDGYTF.

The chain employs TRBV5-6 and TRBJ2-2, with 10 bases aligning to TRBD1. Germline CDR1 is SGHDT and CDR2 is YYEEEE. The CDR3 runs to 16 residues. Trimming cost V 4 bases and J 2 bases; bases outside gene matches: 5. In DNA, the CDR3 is TGTGCCAGCAGCCCCGGGACAGGGGCCAACACCGGGGAGCTGTTTTTT. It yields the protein CASSPGTGANTGELFF.

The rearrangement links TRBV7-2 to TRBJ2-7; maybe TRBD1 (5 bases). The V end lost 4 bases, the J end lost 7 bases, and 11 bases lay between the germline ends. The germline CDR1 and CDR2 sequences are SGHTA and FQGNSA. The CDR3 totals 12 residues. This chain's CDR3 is CASSSVGVEQYF. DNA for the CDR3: TGTGCCAGCAGCTCCGTAGGGGTGGAGCAGTACTTC.

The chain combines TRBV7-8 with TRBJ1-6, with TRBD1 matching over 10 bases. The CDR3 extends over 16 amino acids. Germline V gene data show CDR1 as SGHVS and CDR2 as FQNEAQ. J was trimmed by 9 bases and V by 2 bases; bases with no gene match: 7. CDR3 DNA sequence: TGTGCCAGCAGCTTAACTTTTGGACAGGGGGGTTCACCCCTCCACTTT. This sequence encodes CASSLTFGQGGSPLHF.

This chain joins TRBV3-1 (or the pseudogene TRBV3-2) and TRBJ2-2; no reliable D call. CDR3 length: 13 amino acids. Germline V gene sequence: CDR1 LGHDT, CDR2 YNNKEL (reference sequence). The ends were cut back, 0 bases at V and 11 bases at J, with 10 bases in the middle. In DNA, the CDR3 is TGTGCCAGCAGCCAAGACGAGCGCGGAGAGCTGTTTTTT. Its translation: CASSQDERGELFF.

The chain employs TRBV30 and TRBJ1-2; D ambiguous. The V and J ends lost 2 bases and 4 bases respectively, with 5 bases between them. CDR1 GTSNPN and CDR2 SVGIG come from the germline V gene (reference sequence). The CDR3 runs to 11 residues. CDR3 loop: CAWSPGYGYTF. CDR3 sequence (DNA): TGTGCCTGGAGTCCAGGCTATGGCTACACCTTC.

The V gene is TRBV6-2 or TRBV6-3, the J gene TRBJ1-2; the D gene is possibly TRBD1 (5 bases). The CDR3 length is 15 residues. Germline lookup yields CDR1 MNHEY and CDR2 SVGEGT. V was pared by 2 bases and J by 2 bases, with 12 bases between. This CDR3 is CASSYPPRGNYGYTF. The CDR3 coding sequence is TGTGCCAGCAGTTACCCTCCGCGGGGGAACTATGGCTACACCTTC.

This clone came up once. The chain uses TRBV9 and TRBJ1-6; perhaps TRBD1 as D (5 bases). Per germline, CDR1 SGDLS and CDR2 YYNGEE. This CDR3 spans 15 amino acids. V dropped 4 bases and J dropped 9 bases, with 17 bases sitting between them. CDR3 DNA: TGTGCCAGCAGCCTCCGGGGGGGGTCCGGTTCACCCCTCCACTTT. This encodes CASSLRGGSGSPLHF.

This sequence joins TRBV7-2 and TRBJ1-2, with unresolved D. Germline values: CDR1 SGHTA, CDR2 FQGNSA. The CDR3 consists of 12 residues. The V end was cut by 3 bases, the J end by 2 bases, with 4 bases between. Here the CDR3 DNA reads TGTGCCAGCAGCTTCGGGAACTATGGCTACACCTTC. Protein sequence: CASSFGNYGYTF. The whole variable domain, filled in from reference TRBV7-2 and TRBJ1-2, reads GAGVSQSPSNKVTEKGKDVELRCDPISGHTALYWYRQSLGQGLEFLIYFQGNSAPDKSGLPSDRFSAERTGGSVSTLTIQRTQQEDSAVYLCASSFGNYGYTFGSGTRLTVV.

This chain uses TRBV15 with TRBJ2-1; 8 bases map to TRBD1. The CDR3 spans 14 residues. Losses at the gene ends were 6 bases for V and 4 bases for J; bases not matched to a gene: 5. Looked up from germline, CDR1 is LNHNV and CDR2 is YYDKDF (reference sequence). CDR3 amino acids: CATRARDRYNEQFF. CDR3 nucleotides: TGTGCCACCAGGGCCCGGGACAGGTACAATGAGCAGTTCTTC.

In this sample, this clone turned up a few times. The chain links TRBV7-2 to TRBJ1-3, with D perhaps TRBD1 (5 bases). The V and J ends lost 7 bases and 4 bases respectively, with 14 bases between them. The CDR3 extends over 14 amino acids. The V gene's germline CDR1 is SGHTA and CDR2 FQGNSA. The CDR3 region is CASKPRRDGNTIYF. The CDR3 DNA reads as TGTGCCAGCAAACCGAGGAGGGACGGAAACACCATATATTTT.

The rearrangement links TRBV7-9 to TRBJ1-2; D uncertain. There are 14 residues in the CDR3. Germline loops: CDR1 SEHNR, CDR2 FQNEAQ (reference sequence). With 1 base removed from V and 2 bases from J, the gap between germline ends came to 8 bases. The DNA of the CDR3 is TGTGCCAGCAGCTTAGTCCCCACAAACTATGGCTACACCTTC. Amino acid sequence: CASSLVPTNYGYTF.

Written as DNA, the CDR3 is TGCAGCGTTGAATCCGGCGCGGCGTCCACCTACGAGCAGTACTTC. It encodes CSVESGAASTYEQYF. The chain couples TRBV29-1 to TRBJ2-7; D is undetermined. The ends were cut back, 2 bases at V and 2 bases at J, with 16 bases in the middle. CDR3 length: 15 residues. Germline values: CDR1 SQVTM, CDR2 ANQGSEA.

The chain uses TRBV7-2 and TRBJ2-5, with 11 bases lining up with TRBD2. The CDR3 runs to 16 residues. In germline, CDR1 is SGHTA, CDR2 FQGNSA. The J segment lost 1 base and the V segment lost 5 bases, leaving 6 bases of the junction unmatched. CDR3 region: CASSRAGTSGQETQYF. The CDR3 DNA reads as TGTGCCAGCAGCCGTGCGGGGACTAGCGGCCAAGAGACCCAGTACTTC.

The CDR3 reads CASSPSPGTRRTGELFF. CDR3 bases: TGTGCCAGCAGCCCTTCCCCCGGGACTAGGCGCACCGGGGAGCTGTTTTTT. The V gene is TRBV6-2 or TRBV6-3, the J gene TRBJ2-2; TRBD2 matches 8 bases. The V gene's germline CDR1 is MNHEY and CDR2 SVGEGT. The CDR3 length is 17 residues. J was trimmed by 4 bases and V by 6 bases; bases with no gene match: 13.

The CDR3 nucleotides are TGCGCCAGCAGTCGGGACAGCCTTCGCTCCTATAATTCACCCCTCCACTTT. Protein: CASSRDSLRSYNSPLHF. This sequence joins TRBV5-1 and TRBJ1-6, with TRBD1 matching 7 bases. V lost 5 bases and J lost 0; bases outside the gene matches: 8. CDR3 length equals 17 residues. The germline CDR1 and CDR2 sequences are SGHRS and YFSETQ.

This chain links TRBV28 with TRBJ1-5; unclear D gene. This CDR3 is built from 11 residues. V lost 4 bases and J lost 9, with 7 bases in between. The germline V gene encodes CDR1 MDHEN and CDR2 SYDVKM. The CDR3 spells CASSSPGPQHF. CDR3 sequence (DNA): TGTGCCAGCAGTTCACCAGGGCCCCAGCATTTT.